This entry is about one T cell receptor (beta chain). Its antigen is unknown. The sample is drawn from a study of T cell responses to AZD1222 COVID-19 vaccine. The study, taken as a whole, reports: Repertoires were obtained solely post-peak T cell response. Donors were chiefly white British, with a greater number of females, and clonal diversity was perhaps underestimated.

The CDR3 loop spans 17 amino acids. Trimming cost V 0 bases and J 12 bases; bases outside gene matches: 13. CDR1 and CDR2 (germline): LGHDT, YNNKEL (reference sequence). Profiled with immunoSEQ multiplex PCR; TCRdb holds only in-frame clones, not every one. The sample includes 120,000 or so clones, about 89% of them seen just once. The sequence was obtained from an adult in good health. The sequencing here drew on peripheral blood, taken on day 0 of MenACWY control vaccination. This chain links TRBV3-1 (or the pseudogene TRBV3-2) with TRBJ2-1, with TRBD2 identical over 11 bases. The CDR3 nucleotides are TGTGCCAGCAGCCAAGAATTGGCTAGCGGGAGGAACCTTCGGCAGTTCTTC. Its translation: CASSQELASGRNLRQFF.